This T cell receptor beta chain is from a study of OX40 agonist ivuxolimab in advanced cancers. The germline gives CDR1 ENHRY, CDR2 SYGVKD. V was trimmed by 9 bases and J by 1 base, leaving 18 bases between them. The CDR3 is made up of 15 amino acids. Repertoires were generated with immunoSEQ multiplex PCR, while TCRdb's copy carries only in-frame clones and drops some. The sample has 55,000 to 80,000 clones; 80% to 90% are singletons. This TCR derives from an adult with an advanced solid tumor such as melanoma, head and neck, liver or kidney cancer. The source material was CD4+ or CD8+ T cells sorted from blood, sampled in a trial of the OX40 agonist ivuxolimab. The chain has TRBV10-3 and TRBJ1-1, with a possible D match to TRBD1 (5 bases). In DNA form, the CDR3 reads TGTGCCATTACTCCTGGTCCGGGGGAGAACACTGAAGCTTTCTTT. Amino acids: CAITPGPGENTEAFF.